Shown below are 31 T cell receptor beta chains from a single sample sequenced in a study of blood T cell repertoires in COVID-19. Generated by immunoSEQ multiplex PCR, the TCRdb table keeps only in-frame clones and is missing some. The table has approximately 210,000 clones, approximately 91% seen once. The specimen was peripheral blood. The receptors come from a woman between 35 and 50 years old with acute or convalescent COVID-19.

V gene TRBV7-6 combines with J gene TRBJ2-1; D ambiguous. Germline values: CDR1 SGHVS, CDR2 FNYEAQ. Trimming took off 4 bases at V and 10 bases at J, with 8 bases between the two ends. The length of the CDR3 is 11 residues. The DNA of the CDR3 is TGTGCCAGCAGCTCGCGTATGGAGCAGTTCTTC. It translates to CASSSRMEQFF.

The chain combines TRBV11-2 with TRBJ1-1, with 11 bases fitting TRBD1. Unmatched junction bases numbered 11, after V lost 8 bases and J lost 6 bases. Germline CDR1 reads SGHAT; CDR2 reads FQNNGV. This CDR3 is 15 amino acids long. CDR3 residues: CASEPYQGQGAEAFF. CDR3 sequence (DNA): TGTGCCAGCGAACCTTACCAGGGACAGGGGGCTGAAGCTTTCTTT.

The CDR3 coding sequence is TGTGCCTGGAGTGTACAGGAGGGGACCTATGGCTACACCTTC. Translating it yields CAWSVQEGTYGYTF. The V gene is TRBV30, the J gene TRBJ1-2, with D tentatively TRBD1 (5 bases). CDR3 size: 14 residues. Germline assignment: CDR1 GTSNPN and CDR2 SVGIG (reference sequence). V was trimmed by 0 bases and J by 4 bases, leaving 12 bases between them.

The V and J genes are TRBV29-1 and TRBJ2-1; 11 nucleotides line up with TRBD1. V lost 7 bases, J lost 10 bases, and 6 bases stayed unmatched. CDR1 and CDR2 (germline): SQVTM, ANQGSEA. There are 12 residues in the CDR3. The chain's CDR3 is CSAGGQGGEQFF. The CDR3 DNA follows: TGCAGCGCTGGGGGACAGGGGGGCGAGCAGTTCTTC.

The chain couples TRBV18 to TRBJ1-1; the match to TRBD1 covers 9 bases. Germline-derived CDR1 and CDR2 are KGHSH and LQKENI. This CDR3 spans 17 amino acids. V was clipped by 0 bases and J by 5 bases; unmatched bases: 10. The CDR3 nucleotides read TGTGCCAGCTCACCACCGGTAACAGGGGGCCTCGGGACTGAAGCTTTCTTT. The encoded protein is CASSPPVTGGLGTEAFF. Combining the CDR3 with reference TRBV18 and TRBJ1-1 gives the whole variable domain NAGVMQNPRHLVRRRGQEARLRCSPMKGHSHVYWYRQLPEEGLKFMVYLQKENIIDESGMPKERFSAEFPKEGPSILRIQQVVRGDSAAYFCASSPPVTGGLGTEAFFGQGTRLTVV.

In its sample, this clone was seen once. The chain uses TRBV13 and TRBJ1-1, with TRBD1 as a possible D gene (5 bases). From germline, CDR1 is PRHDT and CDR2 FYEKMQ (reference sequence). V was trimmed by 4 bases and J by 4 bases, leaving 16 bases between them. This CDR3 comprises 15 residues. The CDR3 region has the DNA TGTGCCAGCAGCTCCGGGACGGGGAGGTTCACTGAAGCTTTCTTT. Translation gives CASSSGTGRFTEAFF.

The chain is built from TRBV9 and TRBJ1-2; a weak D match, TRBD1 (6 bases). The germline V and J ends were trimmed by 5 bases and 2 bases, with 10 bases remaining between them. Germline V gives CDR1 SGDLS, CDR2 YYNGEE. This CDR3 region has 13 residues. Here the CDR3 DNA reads TGTGCCAGCAGTCCTACAGGGAACTATGGCTACACCTTC. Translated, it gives CASSPTGNYGYTF.

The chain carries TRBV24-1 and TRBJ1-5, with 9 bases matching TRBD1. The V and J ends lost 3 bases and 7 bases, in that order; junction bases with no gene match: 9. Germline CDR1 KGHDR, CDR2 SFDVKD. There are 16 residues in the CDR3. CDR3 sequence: CATSDTGTGLHQPQHF. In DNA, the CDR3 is TGTGCCACCAGTGATACCGGGACAGGGTTACACCAGCCCCAGCATTTT.

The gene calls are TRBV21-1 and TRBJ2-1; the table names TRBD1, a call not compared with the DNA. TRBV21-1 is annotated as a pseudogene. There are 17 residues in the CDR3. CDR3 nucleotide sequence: TGTGCCAGCAGCCCAACTGGGGACACCTCAAGGGAAAGCGAGCAGTTCTTC. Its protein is CASSPTGDTSRESEQFF.

The CDR3, as DNA: TGTGCCAGCAGTTACTCGGGCATCTACGAGCAGTACGTC. Its translation is CASSYSGIYEQYV. The chain employs TRBV6-5 and TRBJ2-7; the D is unclear. With 0 bases removed from V and 3 bases from J, the gap between germline ends came to 6 bases. Looked up from germline, CDR1 is MNHEY and CDR2 is SVGAGI. The CDR3 sequence is 13 residues long.

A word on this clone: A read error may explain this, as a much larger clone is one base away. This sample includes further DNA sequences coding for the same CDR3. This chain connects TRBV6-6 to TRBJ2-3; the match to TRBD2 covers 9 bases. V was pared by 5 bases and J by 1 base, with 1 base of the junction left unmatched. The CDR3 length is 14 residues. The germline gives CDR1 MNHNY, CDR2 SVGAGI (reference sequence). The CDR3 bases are TGTGCCAGCAGTCCTAGCGGGGGCACAGATACGCAGTATTTT. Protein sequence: CASSPSGGTDTQYF.

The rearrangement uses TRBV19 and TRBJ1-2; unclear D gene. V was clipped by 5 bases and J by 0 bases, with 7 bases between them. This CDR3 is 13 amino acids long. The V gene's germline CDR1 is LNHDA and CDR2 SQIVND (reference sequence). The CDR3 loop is CASSPGPNYGYTF. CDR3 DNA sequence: TGTGCCAGTAGTCCAGGCCCTAACTATGGCTACACCTTC.

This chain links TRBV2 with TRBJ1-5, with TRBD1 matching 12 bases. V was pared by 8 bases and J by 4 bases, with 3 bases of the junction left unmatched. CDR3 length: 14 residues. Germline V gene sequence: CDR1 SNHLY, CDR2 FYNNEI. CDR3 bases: TGTGCCAGCGGGGGACAGGGGGCAAATCAGCCCCAGCATTTT. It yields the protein CASGGQGANQPQHF.

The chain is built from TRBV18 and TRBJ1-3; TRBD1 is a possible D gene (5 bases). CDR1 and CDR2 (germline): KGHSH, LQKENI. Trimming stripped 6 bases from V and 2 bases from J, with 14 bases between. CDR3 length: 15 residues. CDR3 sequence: CASSEGLIAGNTIYF. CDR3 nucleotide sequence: TGTGCCAGCTCGGAGGGACTGATCGCTGGAAACACCATATATTTT.

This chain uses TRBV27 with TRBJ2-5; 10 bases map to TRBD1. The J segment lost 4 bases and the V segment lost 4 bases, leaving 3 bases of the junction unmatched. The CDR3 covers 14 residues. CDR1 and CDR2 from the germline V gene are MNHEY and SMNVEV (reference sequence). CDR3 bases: TGTGCCAGCAGTTGGGGGACAGGGGTAGAGACCCAGTACTTC. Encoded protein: CASSWGTGVETQYF.

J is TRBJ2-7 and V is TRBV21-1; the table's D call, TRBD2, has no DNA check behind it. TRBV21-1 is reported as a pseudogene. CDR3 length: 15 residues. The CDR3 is CASSRTGTSFYEQYV. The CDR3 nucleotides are TGTGCCAGCAGCAGGACCGGGACTAGCTTCTACGAGCAGTACGTC.

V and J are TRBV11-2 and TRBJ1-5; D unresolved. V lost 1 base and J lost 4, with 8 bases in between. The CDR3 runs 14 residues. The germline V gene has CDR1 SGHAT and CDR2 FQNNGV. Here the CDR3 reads CASSLVPGNQPQHF. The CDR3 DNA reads TGTGCCAGCAGCTTAGTTCCAGGAAATCAGCCCCAGCATTTT.

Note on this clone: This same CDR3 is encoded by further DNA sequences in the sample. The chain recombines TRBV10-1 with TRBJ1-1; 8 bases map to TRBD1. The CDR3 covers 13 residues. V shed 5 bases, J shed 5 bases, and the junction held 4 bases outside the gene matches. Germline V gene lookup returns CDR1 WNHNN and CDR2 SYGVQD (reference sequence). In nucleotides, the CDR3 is TGCGCCAGCAGTCAGGGGGCTGATACTGAAGCTTTCTTT. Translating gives CASSQGADTEAFF.

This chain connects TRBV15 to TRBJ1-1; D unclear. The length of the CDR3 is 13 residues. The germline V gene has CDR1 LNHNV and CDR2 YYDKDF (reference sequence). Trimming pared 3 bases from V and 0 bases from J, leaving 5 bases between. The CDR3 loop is CATSSTLNTEAFF. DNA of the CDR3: TGTGCCACCAGCAGCACACTGAACACTGAAGCTTTCTTT.

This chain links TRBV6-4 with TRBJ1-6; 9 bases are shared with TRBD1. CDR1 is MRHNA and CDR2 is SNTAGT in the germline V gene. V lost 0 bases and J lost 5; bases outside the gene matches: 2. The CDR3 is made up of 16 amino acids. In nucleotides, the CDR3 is TGTGCCAGCAGTGACTCGGGACAGGGCAATAATTCACCCCTCCACTTT. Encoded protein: CASSDSGQGNNSPLHF.

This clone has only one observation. The CDR3 is CASSPKPGQEAFF. CDR3 DNA: TGTGCCAGCAGTCCCAAGCCGGGACAGGAAGCTTTCTTT. The V and J genes are TRBV12-3 or TRBV12-4 and TRBJ1-1; the match to TRBD1 covers 7 bases. V dropped 5 bases and J dropped 8; count of bases not matched to a gene: 8. The CDR3 runs to 13 residues.

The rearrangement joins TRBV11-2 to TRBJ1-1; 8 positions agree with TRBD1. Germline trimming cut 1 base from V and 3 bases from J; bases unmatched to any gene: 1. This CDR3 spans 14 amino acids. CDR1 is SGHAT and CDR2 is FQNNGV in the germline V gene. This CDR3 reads CASSLGTGYTEAFF. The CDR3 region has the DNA TGTGCCAGCAGCTTAGGGACAGGGTACACTGAAGCTTTCTTT.

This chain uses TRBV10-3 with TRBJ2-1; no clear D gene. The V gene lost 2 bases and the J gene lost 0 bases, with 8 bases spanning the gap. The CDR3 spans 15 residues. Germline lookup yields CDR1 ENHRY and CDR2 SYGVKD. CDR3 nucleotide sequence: TGTGCCATCAGTGAGCCCCGCGCCTCCTACAATGAGCAGTTCTTC. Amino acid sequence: CAISEPRASYNEQFF.

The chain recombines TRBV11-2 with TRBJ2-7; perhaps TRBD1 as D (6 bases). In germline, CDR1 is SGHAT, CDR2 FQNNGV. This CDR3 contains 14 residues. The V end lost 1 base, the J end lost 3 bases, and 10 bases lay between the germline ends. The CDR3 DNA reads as TGTGCCAGCAGCTTAGGGGTAGGGGGCTACGAGCAGTACGTC. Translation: CASSLGVGGYEQYV.

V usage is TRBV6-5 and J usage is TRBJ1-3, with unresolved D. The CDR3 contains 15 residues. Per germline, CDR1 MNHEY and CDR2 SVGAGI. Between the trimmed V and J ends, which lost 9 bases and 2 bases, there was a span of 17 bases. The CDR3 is CASGKVGRPGNTIYF. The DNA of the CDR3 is TGTGCCAGTGGAAAGGTGGGCCGGCCTGGAAACACCATATATTTT.

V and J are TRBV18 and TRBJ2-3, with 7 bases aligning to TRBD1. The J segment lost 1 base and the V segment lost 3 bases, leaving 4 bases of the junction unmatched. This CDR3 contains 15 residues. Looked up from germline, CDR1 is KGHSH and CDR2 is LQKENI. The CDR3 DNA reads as TGTGCCAGCTCACCTGGACAGGCCCGCACAGATACGCAGTATTTT. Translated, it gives CASSPGQARTDTQYF.

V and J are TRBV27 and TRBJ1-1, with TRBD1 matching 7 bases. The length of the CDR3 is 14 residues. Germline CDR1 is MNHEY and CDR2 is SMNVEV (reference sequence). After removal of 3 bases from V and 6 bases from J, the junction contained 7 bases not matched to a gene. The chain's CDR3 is CASSLSRGYSEAFF. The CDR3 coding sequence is TGTGCCAGCAGTTTGTCCAGGGGGTACTCTGAAGCTTTCTTT.

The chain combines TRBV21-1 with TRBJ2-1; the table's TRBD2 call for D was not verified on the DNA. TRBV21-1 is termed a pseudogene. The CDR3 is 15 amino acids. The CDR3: CASSLKGTGADEQFF. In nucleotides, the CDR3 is TGTGCCAGCAGCTTAAAAGGGACTGGGGCGGATGAGCAGTTCTTC.

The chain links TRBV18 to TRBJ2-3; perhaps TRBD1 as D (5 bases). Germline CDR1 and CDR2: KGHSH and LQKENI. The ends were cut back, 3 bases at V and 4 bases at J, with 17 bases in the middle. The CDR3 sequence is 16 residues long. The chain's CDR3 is CASSPGATRGPDTQYF. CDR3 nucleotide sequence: TGTGCCAGCTCACCGGGCGCTACAAGGGGCCCAGATACGCAGTATTTT.

The CDR3: CASSQTGNYGYTF. The CDR3 DNA reads as TGTGCCAGCAGCCAGACTGGGAACTATGGCTACACCTTC. This chain links TRBV3-1 (or the pseudogene TRBV3-2) with TRBJ1-2; D is ambiguous. The CDR3 covers 13 residues. The V and J ends lost 3 bases and 2 bases respectively, with 7 bases between them. CDR1 is LGHDT, CDR2 YNNKEL, per germline (reference sequence).

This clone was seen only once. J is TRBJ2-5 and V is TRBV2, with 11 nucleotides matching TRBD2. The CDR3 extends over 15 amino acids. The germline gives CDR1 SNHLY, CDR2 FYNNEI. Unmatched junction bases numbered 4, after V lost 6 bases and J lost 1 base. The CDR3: CASRTSGVSQETQYF. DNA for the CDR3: TGTGCCAGCAGGACTAGCGGGGTATCCCAAGAGACCCAGTACTTC. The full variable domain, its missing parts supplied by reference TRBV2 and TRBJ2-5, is EPEVTQTPSHQVTQMGQEVILRCVPISNHLYFYWYRQILGQKVEFLVSFYNNEISEKSEIFDDQFSVERPDGSNFTLKIRSTKLEDSAMYFCASRTSGVSQETQYFGPGTRLLVL.